These 30 T cell receptor beta chains were all obtained from the same sample, sequenced in a study of molecular identifiers for immune sequencing clone quantification. MiXCR, run by TCRdb on the PCR reads, gives a single entry per CDR3 protein. The sample includes roughly 630,000 distinct CDR3 sequences, about 25% of them seen just once. Sequenced sample: naive CD8+ T cells from blood, with Jurkat cell RNA spiked in. The sample's subset: FACS-sorted CD8+CD4-CCR7+CD45RA+ naive T cells. The receptors derive from a human donor in good health. Some libraries in this study had Jurkat cell RNA spiked in.

This clonotype showed up many times. The chain recombines TRBV5-4 with TRBJ2-2; D ambiguous. Trimming shortened V by 5 bases and J by 6 bases, and 5 bases separated the two germline ends. The germline V gene has CDR1 SGHNT and CDR2 YYREEE (reference sequence). This CDR3 comprises 11 residues. The CDR3 coding sequence is TGTGCCAGCAGTAAGGCCGGGGAGCTGTTTTTT. Protein: CASSKAGELFF.

This clonotype was seen repeatedly, ten times or more. The J gene is TRBJ1-2, the V gene TRBV19; no clear D. Germline values: CDR1 LNHDA, CDR2 SQIVND (reference sequence). The CDR3 sequence is 15 residues long. V shed 6 bases and J shed 1 base, with 15 bases lying between them. The CDR3 is CASRPGAQHNYGYTF. CDR3 nucleotides: TGTGCCAGTAGGCCCGGAGCCCAGCATAACTATGGCTACACCTTC.

V usage is TRBV19 and J usage is TRBJ2-7; D perhaps matches TRBD1 (6 bases). Looked up from germline, CDR1 is LNHDA and CDR2 is SQIVND (reference sequence). The CDR3 has 14 amino acids. The germline V and J ends were trimmed by 3 bases and 2 bases, with 11 bases remaining between them. Written as DNA, the CDR3 is TGTGCCAGTAGTATTTGGGGGCCCGCCTACGAGCAGTACTTC. Its translation: CASSIWGPAYEQYF.

This clonotype was observed at least ten times. The chain links TRBV5-5 to TRBJ1-2; 7 bases agree with TRBD1. V was clipped by 2 bases and J by 7 bases; unmatched bases: 5. CDR3 size: 13 residues. Germline V lookup: CDR1 SGHKS, CDR2 YYEKEE (reference sequence). CDR3 bases: TGTGCCAGCAGCTTAGGACAGGAGCCTGGCTACACCTTC. Amino acid sequence: CASSLGQEPGYTF.

The chain links TRBV25-1 to TRBJ2-1; D is tentatively TRBD1 or TRBD2 (6 bases each). V lost 6 bases and J lost 8, with 23 bases in between. There are 16 residues in the CDR3. CDR1 and CDR2 (germline): MGHDK, SYGVNS. The CDR3 is CASRIWGARKYYEQFF. The CDR3 DNA reads as TGTGCCAGCAGAATTTGGGGGGCGCGGAAATACTATGAGCAGTTCTTC.

The chain recombines TRBV20-1 with TRBJ2-7; the match to TRBD1 covers 10 bases. V lost 8 bases to trimming and J lost 2 bases; unmatched junction nucleotides: 6. Germline V gene sequence: CDR1 DFQATT, CDR2 SNEGSKA (reference sequence). There are 13 residues in the CDR3. CDR3 loop: CSTSGTGAYEQYF. The CDR3 DNA reads as TGCAGTACTTCCGGGACAGGGGCCTACGAGCAGTACTTC.

This clonotype was seen many times. The chain links TRBV7-6 to TRBJ2-3; the match to TRBD2 covers 8 bases. Germline values: CDR1 SGHVS, CDR2 FNYEAQ. The CDR3 has 15 amino acids. The J segment lost 4 bases and the V segment lost 3 bases, leaving 6 bases of the junction unmatched. The CDR3, as DNA: TGTGCCAGCAGCTTCAGCGGGAGTAGCGCAGATACGCAGTATTTT. Translation: CASSFSGSSADTQYF. Variable domain in full (rest from reference TRBV7-6 and TRBJ2-3): GAGVSQSPRYKVTKRGQDVALRCDPISGHVSLYWYRQALGQGPEFLTYFNYEAQQDKSGLPNDRFSAERPEGSISTLTIQRTEQRDSAMYRCASSFSGSSADTQYFGPGTRLTVL.

As regards this clonotype: An end of the junction differs from the germline gene, which may be a read error. The chain joins TRBV20-1 to TRBJ1-6; a weak D match, TRBD1 (6 bases). This CDR3 has 18 residues. Per the germline V gene, CDR1 is DFQATT and CDR2 is SNEGSKA (reference sequence). CDR3 region: CSAGDRGGIPSYNSPLHF. The DNA of the CDR3 is TGCAGTGCTGGAGATCGAGGGGGAATTCCCTCCTATAATTCACCCCTCCACTTT.

This clonotype was seen many times. This chain uses TRBV5-5 with TRBJ1-2; D is uncertain. Trimming cost V 0 bases and J 0 bases, with 6 bases left between them. The CDR3 covers 14 residues. CDR1 and CDR2 from the germline V gene are SGHKS and YYEKEE (reference sequence). This chain's CDR3 is CASSLETANYGYTF. The CDR3 coding sequence is TGTGCCAGCAGCTTGGAAACAGCTAACTATGGCTACACCTTC.

This clonotype was seen more than once but under ten times. The genes are TRBV12-3 or TRBV12-4 and TRBJ1-2; 11 bases map to TRBD1. The CDR3 loop spans 15 amino acids. V was pared by 4 bases and J by 8 bases, with 9 bases of the junction left unmatched. CDR3 amino acids: CASSWTGGAVDGYTF. The CDR3 nucleotides are TGTGCCAGCAGTTGGACAGGGGGCGCGGTGGACGGCTACACCTTC.

The table lists this clonotype with a few counts. The genes are TRBV6-6 and TRBJ1-4; TRBD1 agrees at 9 bases. Trimming took 7 bases from V and 6 from J; bases not matched to a gene: 9. Germline-derived CDR1 and CDR2 are MNHNY and SVGAGI (reference sequence). This CDR3 is built from 15 residues. In nucleotides, the CDR3 is TGTGCCAGCATACCCGGGACAGGGTTAGATGAAAAACTGTTTTTT. Residues: CASIPGTGLDEKLFF.

The V gene is TRBV19, the J gene TRBJ2-2; a weak D match, TRBD1 (7 bases). Germline V gives CDR1 LNHDA, CDR2 SQIVND (reference sequence). This CDR3 is built from 17 residues. V gave up 7 bases and J gave up 7 bases, with 25 bases separating them. The CDR3 DNA reads as TGTGCCAGTACCTCTCACTCGGCAGGGGGACTCGTCGGGGAGCTGTTTTTT. Encoded protein: CASTSHSAGGLVGELFF.

The table lists this clonotype with many counts. The DNA of the CDR3 is TGTGCCAGCAGCCGGGAAGGGGGACAGAGATATGGCTACACCTTC. Its translation: CASSREGGQRYGYTF. The V and J genes are TRBV7-9 and TRBJ1-2, with 7 bases matching TRBD1. The CDR3 is made up of 15 amino acids. Germline loops: CDR1 SEHNR, CDR2 FQNEAQ (reference sequence). J gave up 5 bases and V 5 bases, and 11 bases lay outside the gene matches.

This clonotype was observed at least ten times. The V call is TRBV20-1, the J call TRBJ2-7; 11 nucleotides align to TRBD2. The V and J ends lost 3 bases and 5 bases, in that order; junction bases with no gene match: 3. Germline V CDR1 and CDR2: DFQATT, SNEGSKA (reference sequence). CDR3 length: 13 amino acids. The CDR3 DNA is TGCAGTGCTAGGGGGACTAGCGGAGACGAGCAGTACTTC. It specifies CSARGTSGDEQYF.

This clonotype appeared many times. The V gene is TRBV5-1, the J gene TRBJ2-7, with TRBD1 matching over 7 bases. CDR3 size: 15 residues. Trimming cost V 1 base and J 3 bases; bases outside gene matches: 7. CDR1 is SGHRS, CDR2 YFSETQ, per germline. CDR3 in amino acids: CASSLTRQGNYEQYF. CDR3 nucleotide sequence: TGCGCCAGCAGCTTGACGAGACAGGGCAACTACGAGCAGTACTTC.

This clonotype was detected ten times or more. J is TRBJ1-5 and V is TRBV28; D is unresolved. This CDR3 is 14 amino acids long. V gave up 6 bases and J gave up 0 bases, with 9 bases separating them. Germline assignment: CDR1 MDHEN and CDR2 SYDVKM. CDR3 residues: CASSPRNSNQPQHF. CDR3 sequence (DNA): TGTGCCAGCAGCCCAAGGAATAGCAATCAGCCCCAGCATTTT.

This clonotype has a single count. A much larger clone is a single base away; this may be a read error. The V call is TRBV5-1, the J call TRBJ1-1, with 9 positions matching TRBD1. In germline, CDR1 is SGHRS, CDR2 YFSETQ. The CDR3 extends over 17 amino acids. In nucleotides, the CDR3 is TGCGCCTGCAGCGGCGGGACAGGGCTTATCATGAACACTGAAGCTTTCTTT. Encoded protein: CACSGGTGLIMNTEAFF.

This clonotype was detected ten times or more. The chain links TRBV7-9 to TRBJ1-5, with 7 bases lining up with TRBD1. This CDR3 spans 12 amino acids. Germline assignment: CDR1 SEHNR and CDR2 FQNEAQ (reference sequence). V lost 10 bases to trimming and J lost 4 bases; unmatched junction nucleotides: 4. Written as DNA, the CDR3 is TGTGCCACAGGACAGGCTAATCAGCCCCAGCATTTT. It yields the protein CATGQANQPQHF. The full variable domain, rest sourced from reference TRBV7-9 and TRBJ1-5, is DTGVSQNPRHKITKRGQNVTFRCDPISEHNRLYWYRQTLGQGPEFLTYFQNEAQLEKSRLLSDRFSAERPKGSFSTLEIQRTEQGDSAMYLCATGQANQPQHFGDGTRLSIL.

This clonotype was counted only a few times. CDR3 coding DNA: TGTGCCAGCAGTACCCTACTAGCGGGGGGGCCGAATGCAGATACGCAGTATTTT. The encoded protein is CASSTLLAGGPNADTQYF. This chain joins TRBV27 and TRBJ2-3; TRBD2 agrees at 13 bases. The germline V gene encodes CDR1 MNHEY and CDR2 SMNVEV (reference sequence). The CDR3 is 18 amino acids. The V gene end was trimmed by 5 bases and the J gene end by 4 bases; junction bases not matched to a gene: 12.

The sample holds many counts of this clonotype. J is TRBJ2-3 and V is TRBV7-2; TRBD2 aligns across 7 bases. This CDR3 has 16 amino acids. After removal of 1 base from V and 0 bases from J, the junction contained 4 bases not matched to a gene. Germline values: CDR1 SGHTA, CDR2 FQGNSA. In DNA form, the CDR3 reads TGTGCCAGCAGCTTAGGGGGGGGGACTAGCACAGATACGCAGTATTTT. Its translation: CASSLGGGTSTDTQYF. The variable domain in full, completed from reference TRBV7-2 and TRBJ2-3, reads GAGVSQSPSNKVTEKGKDVELRCDPISGHTALYWYRQSLGQGLEFLIYFQGNSAPDKSGLPSDRFSAERTGGSVSTLTIQRTQQEDSAVYLCASSLGGGTSTDTQYFGPGTRLTVL.

In this sample, this clonotype turned up a few times. V and J are TRBV4-2 and TRBJ2-1, with 8 bases identical to TRBD1. This CDR3 region has 15 residues. The germline CDR1 and CDR2 sequences are LGHNA and YNFKEQ. With 6 bases clipped from V and 5 bases from J, the junction kept 9 bases outside the gene matches. The CDR3 DNA sequence: TGTGCCAGCAGAGATATCGGGACAGGAGACAATGAGCAGTTCTTC. This sequence encodes CASRDIGTGDNEQFF.

This rearrangement joins TRBV12-3 or TRBV12-4 to TRBJ1-5; no firm D call. This CDR3 contains 18 residues. Trimming left V 0 bases short and J 1 base short, with 16 bases between. CDR3 DNA: TGTGCCAGCAGTTTAGCGGCATTGGTAGGGTCCAGCAATCAGCCCCAGCATTTT. Translating it yields CASSLAALVGSSNQPQHF.

The chain couples TRBV6-5 to TRBJ1-2; 8 bases are a match to TRBD1. Germline V CDR1 and CDR2: MNHEY, SVGAGI. This CDR3 has 14 amino acids. With V trimmed by 3 bases and J by 4 bases, 4 bases remained unmatched. The CDR3 spells CASSYSGGVYGYTF. The CDR3, as DNA: TGTGCCAGCAGTTATTCAGGGGGCGTCTATGGCTACACCTTC.

This clonotype showed up many times. The CDR3 nucleotides read TGTGCCAGCAGTTCCCCAGAGACCCAGTACTTC. It translates to CASSSPETQYF. The chain combines TRBV6-2 or TRBV6-3 with TRBJ2-5, with D unresolved. The CDR3 totals 11 residues. Germline values: CDR1 MNHEY, CDR2 SVGEGT. Trimming pared 4 bases from V and 4 bases from J, leaving 4 bases between.

This clonotype has more than one count but fewer than ten. This chain links TRBV10-3 with TRBJ2-5; weak D call: TRBD1 (7 bases). Trimming cost V 3 bases and J 5 bases, with 13 bases left between them. The CDR3 runs to 14 residues. Germline CDR1 ENHRY, CDR2 SYGVKD. Here the CDR3 DNA reads TGTGCCATCAGTGACCCGACAGGGAGGGAGACCCAGTACTTC. Encoded protein: CAISDPTGRETQYF.

V is TRBV27 and J is TRBJ2-7; TRBD1 is a possible D gene (6 bases). V shed 6 bases and J shed 0 bases, with 24 bases lying between them. CDR1 and CDR2 from the germline V gene are MNHEY and SMNVEV (reference sequence). CDR3 length: 18 amino acids. Here the CDR3 reads CASRTLLQGTGSSYEQYF. The CDR3 DNA reads TGTGCCAGCAGGACCCTACTACAGGGTACGGGGAGCTCCTACGAGCAGTACTTC.

This clonotype showed up just a few times. The chain uses TRBV7-9 and TRBJ2-5; 7 nucleotides align to TRBD1. The CDR3 is made up of 14 amino acids. The germline gives CDR1 SEHNR, CDR2 FQNEAQ (reference sequence). Trimming removed 5 bases from V and 4 bases from J; junction bases left unmatched: 7. CDR3 residues: CASSLSYRGETQYF. For the CDR3, the DNA is TGTGCCAGCAGCCTGAGTTACAGGGGAGAGACCCAGTACTTC.

The J gene is TRBJ1-5, the V gene TRBV19, with TRBD1 identical over 8 bases. Losses at the gene ends were 2 bases for V and 4 bases for J; bases not matched to a gene: 4. Germline CDR1 is LNHDA and CDR2 is SQIVND (reference sequence). This CDR3 has 15 residues. The CDR3 spells CASSITQGANQPQHF. Here the CDR3 DNA reads TGTGCCAGTAGTATAACCCAGGGGGCAAATCAGCCCCAGCATTTT.

This clonotype has just a few counts. This could be a read error, since a much larger clone is one nucleotide away. The rearrangement links TRBV28 to TRBJ2-7; TRBD2 agrees at 11 bases. CDR3 size: 14 residues. Germline assignment: CDR1 MDHEN and CDR2 SYDVKM. The V and J ends lost 5 bases and 2 bases, in that order; junction bases with no gene match: 2. DNA of the CDR3: TGTGCCAGCAGTATGGGACTAGCGGCCTACGAGCAGTACTTC. Its protein is CASSMGLAAYEQYF.

This clonotype was seen many times. This chain joins TRBV27 and TRBJ2-2, with D possibly matching TRBD1 (5 bases). V shed 5 bases and J shed 3 bases, with 10 bases lying between them. CDR1 is MNHEY, CDR2 SMNVEV, per germline (reference sequence). CDR3 length: 14 residues. The CDR3 DNA reads TGTGCCAGCAGTATCGACAGCTACACCGGGGAGCTGTTTTTT. Encoded protein: CASSIDSYTGELFF.